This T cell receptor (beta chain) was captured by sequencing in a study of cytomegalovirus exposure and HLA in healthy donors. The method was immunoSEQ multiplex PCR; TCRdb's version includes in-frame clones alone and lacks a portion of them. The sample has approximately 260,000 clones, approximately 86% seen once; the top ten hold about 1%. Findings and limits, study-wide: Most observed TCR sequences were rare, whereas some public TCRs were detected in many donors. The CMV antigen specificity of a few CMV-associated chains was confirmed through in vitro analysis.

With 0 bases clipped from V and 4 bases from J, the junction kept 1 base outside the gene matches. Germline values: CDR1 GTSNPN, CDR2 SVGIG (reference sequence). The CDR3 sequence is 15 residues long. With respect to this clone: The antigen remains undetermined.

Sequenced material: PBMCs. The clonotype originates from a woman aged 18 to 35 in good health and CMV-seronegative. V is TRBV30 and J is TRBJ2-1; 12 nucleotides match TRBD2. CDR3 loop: CAWSVLAGGYNEQFF. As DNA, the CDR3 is TGTGCCTGGAGTGTACTAGCGGGAGGATACAATGAGCAGTTCTTC. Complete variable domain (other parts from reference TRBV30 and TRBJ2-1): SQTIHQWPATLVQPVGSPLSLECTVEGTSNPNLYWYRQAAGRGLQLLFYSVGIGQISSEVPQNLSASRPQDRQFILSSKKLLLSDSGFYLCAWSVLAGGYNEQFFGPGTRLTVL.